The 18 T cell receptor beta chains below all came from one sample that was sequenced in a study of identical twins (dated by TCRdb to about 2016). The library relied on 5' RACE. Sequencing took place on an Illumina HiSeq 2000. TCRdb redid the processing of the public reads, applying fastp at Q25 and MiXCR, and retained in-frame beta chains. Every entry covers one CDR3 protein and lists the most common genes and DNA from its rows. The sample contains 400,000 to 550,000 distinct CDR3 sequences, roughly 21% of them found a single time. Together, the top ten hold under 0.95% of the sample. These records were also assigned to another study, of T cells expressing NK-cell markers.

Sample: CD4+ T cells sorted from blood. The receptors were gathered from a woman younger than 35 in good health.

Only a few counts were recorded for this clonotype. One end of the junction is discordant with germline, which a read error may explain. J is TRBJ2-5 and V is TRBV20-1; D gene unclear. The CDR3 spans 13 residues. Germline lookup yields CDR1 DFQATT and CDR2 SNEGSKA (reference sequence). The DNA of the CDR3 is TGCAGTGCTGGAGACCCTTTCCAAGAGACCCAGTACTTC. Translating it yields CSAGDPFQETQYF.

The chain has TRBV7-9 and TRBJ1-6; unclear D gene. Germline V gene sequence: CDR1 SEHNR, CDR2 FQNEAQ (reference sequence). V lost 8 bases and J lost 8, with 7 bases in between. The CDR3 has 11 residues. The CDR3 bases are TGTGCCAGCGGCACCCATTCACCCCTCCACTTT. Its translation is CASGTHSPLHF.

In this sample, this clonotype turned up a few times. The chain uses TRBV7-9 and TRBJ2-7, with 9 bases identical to TRBD2. The CDR3 length is 15 residues. Germline CDR1 is SEHNR and CDR2 is FQNEAQ (reference sequence). V trimming: 5 bases; J trimming: 1 base; junction bases outside the gene matches: 6. The CDR3 nucleotides read TGTGCCAGCAGCCCTGGACTAGCGCCTTCCTACGAGCAGTACTTC. Translated: CASSPGLAPSYEQYF. The complete variable domain, with remaining parts taken from reference TRBV7-9 and TRBJ2-7, reads DTGVSQNPRHKITKRGQNVTFRCDPISEHNRLYWYRQTLGQGPEFLTYFQNEAQLEKSRLLSDRFSAERPKGSFSTLEIQRTEQGDSAMYLCASSPGLAPSYEQYFGPGTRLTVT.

This clonotype turned up a few times. The gene calls are TRBV7-9 and TRBJ2-1; D call uncertain. The germline gives CDR1 SEHNR, CDR2 FQNEAQ (reference sequence). V shed 2 bases and J shed 4 bases, with 9 bases lying between them. The CDR3 extends over 14 amino acids. The CDR3 spells CASSLSLGYNEQFF. CDR3 DNA sequence: TGTGCCAGCAGCTTAAGTCTAGGGTACAATGAGCAGTTCTTC.

This rearrangement joins TRBV6-5 to TRBJ2-2, with D possibly matching TRBD1 (6 bases). The germline V and J ends were trimmed by 2 bases and 6 bases, with 10 bases remaining between them. Germline CDR1 and CDR2: MNHEY and SVGAGI. This CDR3 contains 14 residues. The CDR3 DNA sequence: TGTGCCAGCAGTTACCAGACAGGACCCGGGGAGCTGTTTTTT. It encodes CASSYQTGPGELFF.

The sample holds a few counts of this clonotype. The rearrangement joins TRBV12-3 or TRBV12-4 to TRBJ2-3, with D uncertain. The V end was cut by 5 bases, the J end by 4 bases, with 7 bases between. This CDR3 has 12 amino acids. The CDR3 bases are TGTGCCAGCAGTAAACTATCAGATACGCAGTATTTT. Translated, it gives CASSKLSDTQYF.

The chain combines TRBV9 with TRBJ2-1; 9 bases align to TRBD2. Germline V gene data show CDR1 as SGDLS and CDR2 as YYNGEE. The CDR3 is 18 residues long. Trimming took 0 bases from V and 4 from J; bases not matched to a gene: 11. The CDR3 bases are TGTGCCAGCAGCGTAGGGGTGGGGGGAACTAGCGGGTACAATGAGCAGTTCTTC. It translates to CASSVGVGGTSGYNEQFF. Full variable domain (missing parts from reference TRBV9 and TRBJ2-1): DSGVTQTPKHLITATGQRVTLRCSPRSGDLSVYWYQQSLDQGLQFLIQYYNGEERAKGNILERFSAQQFPDLHSELNLSSLELGDSALYFCASSVGVGGTSGYNEQFFGPGTRLTVL.

This chain uses TRBV9 with TRBJ1-2; D uncertain. This CDR3 has 12 amino acids. Trimming cost V 1 base and J 8 bases, with 9 bases left between them. Germline assignment: CDR1 SGDLS and CDR2 YYNGEE. The CDR3 protein is CASSVPPGGYTF. The CDR3 DNA is TGTGCCAGCAGCGTACCTCCAGGAGGCTACACCTTC.

This chain links TRBV20-1 with TRBJ2-3, with 13 bases lining up with TRBD2. Germline-derived CDR1 and CDR2 are DFQATT and SNEGSKA (reference sequence). The CDR3 extends over 13 amino acids. The CDR3 is CSGTSGGTDTQYF. Here the CDR3 DNA reads TGCAGCGGGACTAGCGGGGGCACAGATACGCAGTATTTT.

The genes are TRBV20-1 and TRBJ1-4; tentatively, D is TRBD1 (6 bases). Trimming stripped 6 bases from V and 7 bases from J, with 18 bases between. Germline V lookup: CDR1 DFQATT, CDR2 SNEGSKA (reference sequence). This CDR3 contains 14 residues. The CDR3 reads CSASVQGGGEKLFF. CDR3 nucleotides: TGCAGTGCATCGGTACAGGGTGGGGGTGAAAAACTGTTTTTT.

V is TRBV27 and J is TRBJ2-3, with 7 bases lining up with TRBD2. This CDR3 has 16 amino acids. From germline, CDR1 is MNHEY and CDR2 SMNVEV (reference sequence). Unmatched junction bases numbered 9, after V lost 3 bases and J lost 3 bases. The CDR3 here is CASSFIGAGDTDTQYF. CDR3 coding DNA: TGTGCCAGCAGTTTCATCGGGGCGGGGGATACAGATACGCAGTATTTT.

V usage is TRBV6-5 and J usage is TRBJ2-3; unclear D gene. Trimming left V 2 bases short and J 4 bases short, with 7 bases between. Looked up from germline, CDR1 is MNHEY and CDR2 is SVGAGI. The CDR3 has 13 amino acids. CDR3 in amino acids: CASSYTLPDTQYF. The CDR3 coding sequence is TGTGCCAGCAGTTACACCCTGCCAGATACGCAGTATTTT.

This sequence joins TRBV7-6 and TRBJ2-1; 8 nucleotides match TRBD2. CDR1 SGHVS and CDR2 FNYEAQ come from the germline V gene. This CDR3 has 16 amino acids. The V segment lost 8 bases and the J segment 7 bases; nucleotides outside the gene matches: 16. The CDR3 nucleotides read TGTGCCAGCTCAAGGATCCCGGGGGGGGCAAGGAATGAGCAGTTCTTC. Translation: CASSRIPGGARNEQFF.

This clonotype has a handful of counts. The chain recombines TRBV7-9 with TRBJ1-1; D is uncertain. The CDR3 is 12 residues long. The germline V gene encodes CDR1 SEHNR and CDR2 FQNEAQ (reference sequence). Trimming pared 5 bases from V and 10 bases from J, leaving 14 bases between. CDR3 sequence reads: CASSIQRGRAFF. The CDR3 DNA follows: TGTGCCAGCAGCATCCAGCGGGGTCGAGCTTTCTTT.

This clonotype was seen at least ten times. This chain connects TRBV5-1 to TRBJ1-1; D possibly corresponds to TRBD1 (5 bases). The CDR3 loop spans 16 amino acids. The V and J ends lost 3 bases and 1 base respectively, with 16 bases between them. Germline CDR1 SGHRS, CDR2 YFSETQ. The CDR3 DNA is TGCGCCAGCAGCTGGGGGATCGGGGATTCGAACACTGAAGCTTTCTTT. Protein sequence: CASSWGIGDSNTEAFF.

J is TRBJ2-7 and V is TRBV14, with 12 bases aligning to TRBD2. Germline CDR1 and CDR2: SGHDN and FVKESK. The CDR3 extends over 16 amino acids. V lost 6 bases, J lost 3 bases, and 9 bases stayed unmatched. The DNA for the CDR3 is TGTGCCAGCAGTCTCGGACTAGCGGGATCAAACTACGAGCAGTACTTC. Translated: CASSLGLAGSNYEQYF.

The chain links TRBV5-1 to TRBJ2-7; D is undetermined. The CDR3 totals 14 residues. Trimming took off 2 bases at V and 3 bases at J, with 12 bases between the two ends. Germline assignment: CDR1 SGHRS and CDR2 YFSETQ. CDR3 residues: CASSFYGKGYEQYF. CDR3 coding DNA: TGCGCCAGCAGCTTTTATGGGAAGGGCTACGAGCAGTACTTC.

This clonotype was detected only a few times. The J gene is TRBJ2-7, the V gene TRBV12-3 or TRBV12-4; 10 nucleotides agree with TRBD2. Germline trimming cut 2 bases from V and 5 bases from J; bases unmatched to any gene: 9. This CDR3 comprises 16 residues. The CDR3 DNA reads as TGTGCCAGCAGTTTAAGGTGGAGCGGGGGGGCCAACGAGCAGTACTTC. Translation gives CASSLRWSGGANEQYF.